These 15 T cell receptor beta chains share one sample of origin, sequenced in a study of T-cell memory formation after mild COVID-19. Each CDR3 protein is one row after TCRdb ran MiXCR on the 5' RACE reads. Among 350,000 to 400,000 distinct CDR3 sequences listed, around 15% were seen once. Sequencing was done on a sample of PBMCs or a T cell subset sorted from them (not recorded which). These receptors were collected from a young man who had mild COVID-19 (a few samples of this study predate the infection). Cell type and time point are not known.

The rearrangement uses TRBV5-1 and TRBJ2-7; D remains ambiguous. CDR1 and CDR2 from the germline V gene are SGHRS and YFSETQ. This CDR3 spans 11 amino acids. Trimming took 4 bases from V and 4 from J, leaving 6 bases between them. DNA of the CDR3: TGCGCCAGCAGCAATTTTTACGAGCAGTACTTC. Its protein is CASSNFYEQYF. Supplemented by reference TRBV5-1 and TRBJ2-7, the full variable domain reads KAGVTQTPRYLIKTRGQQVTLSCSPISGHRSVSWYQQTPGQGLQFLFEYFSETQRNKGNFPGRFSGRQFSNSRSEMNVSTLELGDSALYLCASSNFYEQYFGPGTRLTVT.

In its sample, this clonotype was seen a few times. CDR3 sequence (DNA): TGCGCCAGCGGTAGCGGGGGGGCAGATACGCAGTATTTT. Its protein product is CASGSGGADTQYF. The chain carries TRBV10-2 and TRBJ2-3, with TRBD2 matching 11 bases. V dropped 8 bases and J dropped 4; count of bases not matched to a gene: 2. CDR1 and CDR2 from the germline V gene are WSHSY and SAAADI. The CDR3 length is 13 residues.

The rearrangement joins TRBV9 to TRBJ2-1, with D unresolved. The V gene lost 3 bases and the J gene lost 9 bases, with 7 bases spanning the gap. This CDR3 is 11 amino acids long. CDR1 SGDLS and CDR2 YYNGEE come from the germline V gene. CDR3: CASSAQSEQFF. CDR3 DNA: TGTGCCAGCAGCGCACAGAGTGAGCAGTTCTTC.

This clonotype turned up a few times. In nucleotides, the CDR3 is TGTGCCAGCAGTTTTTCTTTCCCCGGCTACGAGCAGTACGTC. Residues: CASSFSFPGYEQYV. The chain couples TRBV27 to TRBJ2-7; D not resolved. Germline CDR1 and CDR2: MNHEY and SMNVEV (reference sequence). The CDR3 sequence is 14 residues long. Trimming removed 3 bases at V and 3 bases at J, with 12 bases between.

This chain uses TRBV20-1 with TRBJ2-5; 15 bases are shared with TRBD2. Germline V gene lookup returns CDR1 DFQATT and CDR2 SNEGSKA (reference sequence). The CDR3 runs 18 residues. Losses at the gene ends were 1 base for V and 2 bases for J; bases not matched to a gene: 8. For the CDR3, the DNA is TGCAGTGCTAGAGCTCCCGGGACTAGCGGGGGGAATCAAGAGACCCAGTACTTC. It yields the protein CSARAPGTSGGNQETQYF.

This clonotype was seen at least ten times. One end of the junction fails to match germline, which may point to a read error. V and J are TRBV7-3 and TRBJ2-2; tentative D call: TRBD2 (5 bases). Germline CDR1 is SGHTA and CDR2 is FQGTGA. This CDR3 has 14 amino acids. Here the CDR3 DNA reads TGTGCCAGCAGCCTAACTGCTTCGGGAGGGGAGCTGTTTTTT. Protein product: CASSLTASGGELFF.

This clonotype was found a few times. The rearrangement uses TRBV4-1 and TRBJ2-1; 10 bases are a match to TRBD2. The CDR3 length is 17 residues. Looked up from germline, CDR1 is MGHRA and CDR2 is YSYEKL. The ends lost 6 bases at V and 8 bases at J; junction bases unmatched: 16. CDR3 sequence: CASRQFASGGEHDEQFF. The DNA for the CDR3 is TGCGCCAGCAGACAATTCGCAAGCGGGGGGGAGCACGATGAGCAGTTCTTC.

This chain connects TRBV3-1 to TRBJ2-7; D is tentatively TRBD1 or TRBD2 (6 bases each). The V and J ends lost 0 bases and 5 bases respectively, with 17 bases between them. Germline lookup yields CDR1 LGHDT and CDR2 YNNKEL (reference sequence). The CDR3 totals 16 residues. CDR3 loop: CASSQEGGRFTHEQYV. For the CDR3, the DNA is TGTGCCAGCAGCCAAGAAGGGGGGCGCTTTACCCACGAGCAGTACGTC.

The chain recombines TRBV15 with TRBJ1-1; no firm D call. The CDR3 runs to 15 residues. CDR1 and CDR2 from the germline V gene are LNHNV and YYDKDF (reference sequence). V lost 0 bases and J lost 0, with 8 bases in between. DNA of the CDR3: TGTGCCACCAGCAGAGATCGAATCATGAACACTGAAGCTTTCTTT. Encoded protein: CATSRDRIMNTEAFF.

The V and J genes are TRBV7-9 and TRBJ2-1; TRBD2 matches at 9 bases. The CDR3 runs 19 residues. Germline V gives CDR1 SEHNR, CDR2 FQNEAQ (reference sequence). Losses at the gene ends were 2 bases for V and 8 bases for J; bases not matched to a gene: 19. Here the CDR3 DNA reads TGTGCCAGCAGCTTATGGGGCCCCCACGCTGCGGGGGGGCTTCATGAGCAGTTCTTC. It specifies CASSLWGPHAAGGLHEQFF.

V and J are TRBV20-1 and TRBJ2-7; 14 bases are a match to TRBD2. The CDR3 loop spans 17 amino acids. V was pared by 6 bases and J by 0 bases, with 10 bases of the junction left unmatched. Germline V CDR1 and CDR2: DFQATT, SNEGSKA (reference sequence). DNA for the CDR3: TGCAGTGCAGGGGGACTAGCGGGGGCTACTAGCTCCTACGAGCAGTACTTC. Amino acid sequence: CSAGGLAGATSSYEQYF.

This clonotype was seen a few times. The chain joins TRBV5-6 to TRBJ2-3; 8 bases are a match to TRBD1. The germline CDR1 and CDR2 sequences are SGHDT and YYEEEE. This CDR3 comprises 16 residues. With 1 base clipped from V and 0 bases from J, the junction kept 4 bases outside the gene matches. CDR3 DNA sequence: TGTGCCAGCAGCTTGAGACAGGGGATGAGCACAGATACGCAGTATTTT. This translates into CASSLRQGMSTDTQYF.

This clonotype has a handful of counts. V usage is TRBV6-2 or TRBV6-3 and J usage is TRBJ1-2; no firm D call. The CDR3 length is 11 residues. V was trimmed by 7 bases and J by 5 bases, leaving 8 bases between them. The V gene's germline CDR1 is MNHEY and CDR2 SVGEGT. The CDR3 sequence is CASNSEYGYTF. For the CDR3, the DNA is TGTGCCAGCAATTCGGAGTATGGCTACACCTTC.

V and J are TRBV2 and TRBJ1-1; D gene unclear. Trimming removed 7 bases at V and 0 bases at J, with 9 bases between. Per germline, CDR1 SNHLY and CDR2 FYNNEI. There are 13 residues in the CDR3. CDR3 in DNA: TGTGCCAGCACCGCAGAAATGAACACTGAAGCTTTCTTT. As protein: CASTAEMNTEAFF.

This clonotype turned up a few times. The V call is TRBV20-1, the J call TRBJ2-7, with D hard to call. This CDR3 has 12 residues. Trimming left V 5 bases short and J 2 bases short, with 10 bases between. The germline CDR1 and CDR2 sequences are DFQATT and SNEGSKA (reference sequence). The DNA of the CDR3 is TGCAGTGCTGCCCGCGACGCCTACGAGCAGTACGTC. Translating it yields CSAARDAYEQYV.